One and the same sample provided the 21 T cell receptor beta chains below, sequenced in a study of blood T cell repertoires in COVID-19. Only in-frame clones appear in the TCRdb table, and some are missing; sequencing was by immunoSEQ multiplex PCR. The sample records about 69,000 clones, 79% being singletons. The sequencing input was peripheral blood. The receptors derive from a man aged 55 to 70 with acute or convalescent COVID-19.

The chain couples TRBV18 to TRBJ2-5; 8 bases are shared with TRBD1. V trimming: 3 bases; J trimming: 5 bases; junction bases outside the gene matches: 5. CDR1 and CDR2 (germline): KGHSH, LQKENI. There are 14 residues in the CDR3. The CDR3 protein is CASSPDRGGETQYF. Here the CDR3 DNA reads TGTGCCAGCTCACCTGACAGGGGCGGGGAGACCCAGTACTTC.

The rearrangement joins TRBV3-1 (or the pseudogene TRBV3-2) to TRBJ2-1; weak D call: TRBD2 (7 bases). Trimming cost V 3 bases and J 9 bases, with 15 bases left between them. CDR3 length: 14 residues. Germline V gene sequence: CDR1 LGHDT, CDR2 YNNKEL (reference sequence). CDR3 in amino acids: CASSQGLGGGEQFF. In nucleotides, the CDR3 is TGTGCCAGCAGCCAGGGTCTAGGGGGGGGTGAGCAGTTCTTC.

Comment on this clone: The same CDR3 can be traced to other DNA sequences in this sample. The gene calls are TRBV7-2 and TRBJ1-4; D may be TRBD1 (5 bases). The CDR3 extends over 14 amino acids. V was clipped by 4 bases and J by 1 base, with 7 bases between them. Germline values: CDR1 SGHTA, CDR2 FQGNSA. The CDR3 loop reads CASSSQGTNEKLFF. CDR3 DNA sequence: TGTGCCAGCAGCTCTCAGGGAACTAATGAAAAACTGTTTTTT.

The chain joins TRBV6-5 to TRBJ2-3, with D perhaps TRBD2 (5 bases). V was pared by 6 bases and J by 4 bases, with 14 bases between. This CDR3 is built from 14 residues. CDR1 and CDR2 from the germline V gene are MNHEY and SVGAGI. DNA of the CDR3: TGTGCCAGCAGCCCCACTCTGGGAGCAGATACGCAGTATTTT. Its translation is CASSPTLGADTQYF.

The chain is built from TRBV19 and TRBJ1-2; TRBD1 aligns across 9 bases. In germline, CDR1 is LNHDA, CDR2 SQIVND (reference sequence). Trimming at V came to 5 bases and at J to 4 bases, leaving 14 bases not matched to a gene. The CDR3 totals 17 residues. The CDR3 DNA sequence: TGTGCCAGTAGTTTCGCCGGGACAGGGTCTCCCTCCTATGGCTACACCTTC. It specifies CASSFAGTGSPSYGYTF.

The chain links TRBV7-8 to TRBJ1-4; 7 bases are a match to TRBD1. The CDR3 covers 13 residues. V shed 4 bases, J shed 7 bases, and the junction held 3 bases outside the gene matches. Germline V gene lookup returns CDR1 SGHVS and CDR2 FQNEAQ. The CDR3 is CASSSTGVEKLFF. As DNA, the CDR3 is TGTGCCAGCAGCTCAACAGGGGTTGAAAAACTGTTTTTT.

In nucleotides, the CDR3 is TGTGCCAGCCAACGAGGACAGGGGGCGTCATATGGCTACACCTTC. It yields the protein CASQRGQGASYGYTF. V gene TRBV14 combines with J gene TRBJ1-2; 11 positions agree with TRBD1. The length of the CDR3 is 15 residues. Per germline, CDR1 SGHDN and CDR2 FVKESK. V trimming: 8 bases; J trimming: 5 bases; junction bases outside the gene matches: 10.

V and J are TRBV19 and TRBJ1-2; 7 nucleotides agree with TRBD1. V dropped 5 bases and J dropped 2; count of bases not matched to a gene: 8. This CDR3 has 15 residues. CDR1 and CDR2 (germline): LNHDA, SQIVND (reference sequence). As DNA, the CDR3 is TGTGCCAGTAGTCTTACAGGGGAGGCGAACTATGGCTACACCTTC. Amino acids: CASSLTGEANYGYTF.

The chain recombines TRBV4-3 with TRBJ2-2; D gene ambiguous. The CDR3 sequence is 17 residues long. Germline lookup yields CDR1 LGHNA and CDR2 YSLEER. Trimming left V 0 bases short and J 2 bases short, with 13 bases between. The chain's CDR3 is CASSQEFMPLNTGELFF. In DNA, the CDR3 is TGCGCCAGCAGCCAAGAGTTTATGCCACTAAACACCGGGGAGCTGTTTTTT.

The chain combines TRBV29-1 with TRBJ2-1, with D tentatively TRBD1 (6 bases). Germline V gives CDR1 SQVTM, CDR2 ANQGSEA. V gave up 5 bases and J gave up 0 bases, with 11 bases separating them. The CDR3 consists of 14 residues. CDR3: CSVRWTASYNEQFF. The CDR3 coding sequence is TGCAGCGTTCGTTGGACAGCCTCCTACAATGAGCAGTTCTTC.

This clone was detected once. V usage is TRBV5-1 and J usage is TRBJ1-5; D is ambiguous. The CDR3 sequence is 14 residues long. V was trimmed by 0 bases and J by 7 bases, leaving 11 bases between them. The germline CDR1 and CDR2 sequences are SGHRS and YFSETQ. CDR3 in amino acids: CASSLGGNAQPQHF. The CDR3 nucleotides are TGCGCCAGCAGCTTGGGCGGCAATGCGCAGCCCCAGCATTTT.

J is TRBJ1-1 and V is TRBV10-3; the match to TRBD1 covers 9 bases. CDR1 and CDR2 (germline): ENHRY, SYGVKD. The V and J ends lost 7 bases and 6 bases, in that order; junction bases with no gene match: 9. This CDR3 has 14 residues. Here the CDR3 reads CAIKQTGGYPEAFF. CDR3 DNA: TGTGCCATCAAGCAGACAGGGGGGTACCCTGAAGCTTTCTTT.

The chain joins TRBV28 to TRBJ2-7; 9 bases agree with TRBD1. Germline values: CDR1 MDHEN, CDR2 SYDVKM. The length of the CDR3 is 14 residues. Losses at the gene ends were 7 bases for V and 4 bases for J; bases not matched to a gene: 8. The CDR3 here is CASTSGTGRYEQYF. In DNA, the CDR3 is TGTGCCAGCACCTCCGGGACAGGGAGATACGAGCAGTACTTC.

This clone showed up just a few times. This chain connects TRBV7-2 to TRBJ1-5; D gene unclear. V was trimmed by 1 base and J by 0 bases, leaving 7 bases between them. Germline lookup yields CDR1 SGHTA and CDR2 FQGNSA. The length of the CDR3 is 15 residues. The CDR3 region has the DNA TGTGCCAGCAGCTTAGAAGACAATAGCAATCAGCCCCAGCATTTT. Protein product: CASSLEDNSNQPQHF.

The gene calls are TRBV6-2 or TRBV6-3 and TRBJ2-2, with a tentative D call TRBD2 (5 bases). The CDR3 totals 14 residues. Germline CDR1 is MNHEY and CDR2 is SVGEGT. The ends were cut back, 5 bases at V and 5 bases at J, with 12 bases in the middle. The CDR3 DNA follows: TGTGCCAGCAGTCCGGACTGGTTAACCGGGGAGCTGTTTTTT. This gives the protein CASSPDWLTGELFF.

A few counts support this clone. This sequence joins TRBV5-8 and TRBJ1-5; D gene uncertain. The CDR3 is 14 amino acids. Per the germline V gene, CDR1 is SGHTS and CDR2 is YDEGEE. Between the trimmed V and J ends, which lost 2 bases and 9 bases, there was a span of 15 bases. The DNA of the CDR3 is TGTGCCAGCAGCTTTCAAACAAATTCTGGGCCCCAGCATTTT. It codes for CASSFQTNSGPQHF.

V gene TRBV7-2 combines with J gene TRBJ1-6, with 8 nucleotides matching TRBD1. Germline trimming cut 1 base from V and 10 bases from J; bases unmatched to any gene: 9. Germline-derived CDR1 and CDR2 are SGHTA and FQGNSA. CDR3 length equals 16 residues. The chain's CDR3 is CASSLGTGRHESPLHF. The DNA of the CDR3 is TGTGCCAGCAGCTTAGGGACAGGGCGCCATGAATCACCCCTCCACTTT.

The chain links TRBV19 to TRBJ2-2; the match to TRBD1 covers 11 bases. Germline assignment: CDR1 LNHDA and CDR2 SQIVND (reference sequence). J was trimmed by 5 bases and V by 6 bases; bases with no gene match: 11. The CDR3 has 17 amino acids. The CDR3 DNA is TGTGCCAGTAGCCAGCGGTGGGGACAGGGGGGTACCGGGGAGCTGTTTTTT. It translates to CASSQRWGQGGTGELFF.

This chain joins TRBV27 and TRBJ1-5; D unresolved. The CDR3 sequence is 14 residues long. Looked up from germline, CDR1 is MNHEY and CDR2 is SMNVEV (reference sequence). V dropped 0 bases and J dropped 7 bases, with 10 bases sitting between them. The CDR3 nucleotides read TGTGCCAGCAGTTTATCGCGGGGTTCCCAGCCCCAGCATTTT. This translates into CASSLSRGSQPQHF.

Only a few counts were recorded for this clone. The gene calls are TRBV6-5 and TRBJ1-5; possibly TRBD1 for D (6 bases). The germline V gene encodes CDR1 MNHEY and CDR2 SVGAGI. The germline V and J ends were trimmed by 2 bases and 6 bases, with 11 bases remaining between them. This CDR3 is 14 amino acids long. CDR3 nucleotides: TGTGCCAGCAGTTACGGGCAGGGGCTTCAGCCCCAGCATTTT. This translates into CASSYGQGLQPQHF.

The rearrangement links TRBV6-5 to TRBJ2-1, with 7 positions matching TRBD2. The CDR3 runs to 14 residues. Germline trimming cut 8 bases from V and 3 bases from J; bases unmatched to any gene: 7. Looked up from germline, CDR1 is MNHEY and CDR2 is SVGAGI. This chain's CDR3 is CASHRTGGYNEQFF. The CDR3 coding sequence is TGTGCCAGCCACCGGACGGGGGGCTACAATGAGCAGTTCTTC.